This T cell receptor beta chain was captured in a study of blood T cells in healthy people across ages. Overall study results and limits: Unknown donor CMV status possibly confounded expanded clonotype changes.

CDR3 length: 14 residues. Germline CDR1 SGDLS, CDR2 YYNGEE. V lost 0 bases to trimming and J lost 6 bases, with 11 bases between them. A second about 6 to 12 cycle PCR used barcoded and J-beta primers. Sequencing recovered at least 3 million CDR3-containing paired-end reads from each sample. Each CDR3 protein gets one entry after TCRdb re-called the 5' RACE reads with MiXCR. The sample records over 950,000 distinct CDR3 sequences, roughly two fifths being singletons. This clonotype turned up a few times. Its specificity is not known. The TCR sequence derives from a young man in good health. The chain is built from TRBV9 and TRBJ2-3; TRBD2 might be the D (5 bases). The sequenced sample consisted of blood. The CDR3 bases are TGTGCCAGCAGCGTAGACGAGGAGGTGGATACGCAGTATTTT. Amino acid sequence: CASSVDEEVDTQYF. The whole variable domain, filled in from reference TRBV9 and TRBJ2-3, reads DSGVTQTPKHLITATGQRVTLRCSPRSGDLSVYWYQQSLDQGLQFLIQYYNGEERAKGNILERFSAQQFPDLHSELNLSSLELGDSALYFCASSVDEEVDTQYFGPGTRLTVL.